These T cell receptor beta chains were read from a single sample in a study of CD8+ T cells in alopecia areata. The repertoire was sequenced with immunoSEQ multiplex PCR; TCRdb's copy has only in-frame clones and lacks some. The sample yields around 160,000 clones, over 80% seen once. Source: CD8+ T cells sorted from blood, taken at week 0. These receptors came from a human donor with alopecia areata. Both conserved end residues are part of each CDR3. Fields, in order: clone size, D gene, J gene, V gene, CDR3 protein, CDR3 DNA. D genes are given only for firm matches. The size of a clone is reported for some rows only, either as once, few or many, or as a class for expanded clones.

abundance: NA
d_gene: NA
j_gene: TRBJ2-1
v_gene: TRBV11-2
CDR3aa: CAGPGRTDNEVQFF
CDR3nt: TGTGCCGGACCGGGACGAACCGACAATGAGGTGCAGTTCTTC

abundance: NA
d_gene: NA
j_gene: TRBJ2-1
v_gene: TRBV25-1
CDR3aa: CASSERITENNEQFF
CDR3nt: TGTGCCAGCAGTGAAAGGATTACAGAGAATAATGAGCAGTTCTTC

abundance: NA
d_gene: TRBD2
j_gene: TRBJ2-7
v_gene: TRBV11-2
CDR3aa: CASGPGLAGARYEQYF
CDR3nt: TGTGCCAGCGGGCCAGGACTAGCGGGAGCTAGGTACGAGCAGTACTTC

abundance: few
d_gene: TRBD2
j_gene: TRBJ2-1
v_gene: TRBV7-8
CDR3aa: CASSFAGEREQFF
CDR3nt: TGTGCCAGCAGCTTCGCGGGAGAGCGCGAGCAGTTCTTC

abundance: NA
d_gene: NA
j_gene: TRBJ1-5
v_gene: TRBV23-1
CDR3aa: CASSHPIGQPQHF
CDR3nt: TGCGCCAGCAGTCACCCGATCGGTCAGCCCCAGCATTTT

abundance: NA
d_gene: NA
j_gene: TRBJ2-7
v_gene: TRBV29-1
CDR3aa: CSVVTEISYEQYF
CDR3nt: TGCAGCGTTGTTACAGAGATTTCCTACGAGCAGTACTTC

abundance: NA
d_gene: NA
j_gene: TRBJ1-5
v_gene: TRBV11-2
CDR3aa: CASSVSGQPQHF
CDR3nt: TGTGCCAGCAGCGTCAGCGGTCAGCCCCAGCATTTT

abundance: NA
d_gene: TRBD1
j_gene: TRBJ2-7
v_gene: TRBV29-1
CDR3aa: CSVEDRGQGYEQYF
CDR3nt: TGCAGCGTTGAAGATCGGGGACAGGGTTACGAGCAGTACTTC

abundance: NA
d_gene: TRBD1
j_gene: TRBJ2-7
v_gene: TRBV9
CDR3aa: CASSFRDSHLGEQYF
CDR3nt: TGTGCCAGCAGCTTCCGGGACAGTCATTTGGGCGAGCAGTACTTC

abundance: few
d_gene: NA
j_gene: TRBJ2-1
v_gene: TRBV9
CDR3aa: CASRNNRDWEKNEQFF
CDR3nt: TGTGCCAGCAGGAATAACCGGGACTGGGAGAAAAATGAGCAGTTCTTC

abundance: NA
d_gene: NA
j_gene: TRBJ2-7
v_gene: TRBV13
CDR3aa: CASSLAANRDPYNEQYF
CDR3nt: TGTGCCAGCAGCTTAGCGGCGAACAGGGACCCCTACAACGAGCAGTACTTC

abundance: NA
d_gene: NA
j_gene: TRBJ2-7
v_gene: TRBV11-2
CDR3aa: CASSFFQGSYEQYF
CDR3nt: TGTGCCAGCAGCTTTTTTCAGGGTTCCTACGAGCAGTACTTC

abundance: NA
d_gene: NA
j_gene: TRBJ2-7
v_gene: TRBV7-9
CDR3aa: CASTPPGHEQYF
CDR3nt: TGTGCCAGCACCCCCCCGGGTCACGAGCAGTACTTC

abundance: once
d_gene: NA
j_gene: TRBJ2-7
v_gene: TRBV7-8
CDR3aa: CASSFTYYEQYF
CDR3nt: TGTGCCAGCAGCTTTACCTACTACGAGCAGTACTTC

abundance: NA
d_gene: NA
j_gene: TRBJ2-2
v_gene: TRBV27
CDR3aa: CASSLWQSGELFF
CDR3nt: TGTGCCAGCAGTTTATGGCAAAGCGGGGAGCTGTTTTTT

abundance: NA
d_gene: TRBD2
j_gene: TRBJ2-1
v_gene: TRBV2
CDR3aa: CASSPTSGGADEQFF
CDR3nt: TGTGCCAGCAGTCCTACTAGCGGGGGGGCCGATGAGCAGTTCTTC

abundance: once
d_gene: NA
j_gene: TRBJ2-3
v_gene: TRBV13
CDR3aa: CASSLGLAPASTRSDTDTQYF
CDR3nt: TGTGCCAGCAGCTTAGGCCTTGCACCTGCCTCGACACGGTCGGATACAGATACGCAGTATTTT

abundance: NA
d_gene: NA
j_gene: TRBJ2-7
v_gene: TRBV5-1
CDR3aa: CASSGDREGSYEQYF
CDR3nt: TGCGCCAGCAGCGGCGACAGGGAGGGATCCTACGAGCAGTACTTC

abundance: few
d_gene: NA
j_gene: TRBJ2-3
v_gene: TRBV7-8
CDR3aa: CASSLVSTNTDTQYF
CDR3nt: TGTGCCAGCAGCTTAGTATCCACAAACACAGATACGCAGTATTTT

abundance: NA
d_gene: NA
j_gene: TRBJ2-5
v_gene: TRBV14
CDR3aa: CASSPRGGETQYF
CDR3nt: TGTGCCAGCAGTCCCAGGGGCGGTGAGACCCAGTACTTC

abundance: NA
d_gene: TRBD1
j_gene: TRBJ2-7
v_gene: TRBV2
CDR3aa: CASRGTATYEQYF
CDR3nt: TGTGCCAGCAGGGGGACAGCTACCTACGAGCAGTACTTC

abundance: NA
d_gene: NA
j_gene: TRBJ2-3
v_gene: TRBV9
CDR3aa: CASSVAGVPTDTQYF
CDR3nt: TGTGCCAGCAGCGTAGCAGGGGTCCCCACAGATACGCAGTATTTT

abundance: NA
d_gene: NA
j_gene: TRBJ1-1
v_gene: TRBV29-1
CDR3aa: CSGWGEKTTEAFF
CDR3nt: TGCAGCGGGTGGGGGGAGAAGACCACTGAAGCTTTCTTT

abundance: NA
d_gene: TRBD2
j_gene: TRBJ2-7
v_gene: TRBV2
CDR3aa: CASSEEAGGQEQYF
CDR3nt: TGTGCCAGCAGTGAAGAAGCGGGGGGGCAAGAGCAGTACTTC

abundance: NA
d_gene: TRBD2
j_gene: TRBJ2-1
v_gene: TRBV30
CDR3aa: CAWSVTSGANEQFF
CDR3nt: TGTGCCTGGAGTGTTACTAGCGGGGCCAATGAGCAGTTCTTC

abundance: NA
d_gene: NA
j_gene: TRBJ2-5
v_gene: TRBV19
CDR3aa: CASLGGLQETQYF
CDR3nt: TGTGCCAGTTTGGGGGGGCTCCAAGAGACCCAGTACTTC

abundance: NA
d_gene: NA
j_gene: TRBJ2-3
v_gene: TRBV12-5
CDR3aa: CASGLASTDTQYF
CDR3nt: TGTGCTAGTGGTTTGGCTAGCACAGATACGCAGTATTTT

abundance: NA
d_gene: NA
j_gene: TRBJ2-7
v_gene: TRBV11-1
CDR3aa: CASSLVSGYEQYF
CDR3nt: TGTGCCAGCAGCTTAGTCAGCGGCTACGAGCAGTACTTC

abundance: few
d_gene: NA
j_gene: TRBJ1-1
v_gene: TRBV14
CDR3aa: CASSQLDTDQEAFF
CDR3nt: TGTGCCAGCAGCCAACTAGACACCGACCAAGAAGCTTTCTTT

abundance: NA
d_gene: NA
j_gene: TRBJ2-3
v_gene: TRBV10-3
CDR3aa: CAISESTDTQYF
CDR3nt: TGTGCCATCAGTGAGTCGACAGATACGCAGTATTTT

abundance: NA
d_gene: NA
j_gene: TRBJ1-1
v_gene: TRBV6-1
CDR3aa: CANLGGGGTEAFF
CDR3nt: TGTGCCAACCTGGGGGGTGGCGGGACTGAAGCTTTCTTT

abundance: NA
d_gene: NA
j_gene: TRBJ1-2
v_gene: TRBV9
CDR3aa: CASSVGKQGLNGYTF
CDR3nt: TGTGCCAGCAGCGTAGGGAAACAGGGACTTAATGGCTACACCTTC

abundance: NA
d_gene: NA
j_gene: TRBJ1-1
v_gene: TRBV29-1
CDR3aa: CSVFYGDDLNTEAFF
CDR3nt: TGCAGCGTTTTTTACGGGGACGATCTGAACACTGAAGCTTTCTTT

abundance: NA
d_gene: TRBD2
j_gene: TRBJ2-5
v_gene: TRBV27
CDR3aa: CASSQQRGPQETQYF
CDR3nt: TGTGCCAGCAGTCAGCAGCGGGGGCCCCAAGAGACCCAGTACTTC

abundance: NA
d_gene: NA
j_gene: TRBJ1-2
v_gene: TRBV5-5
CDR3aa: CASSLRAEGSYGYTF
CDR3nt: TGTGCCAGCAGCTTAAGGGCCGAAGGTAGCTATGGCTACACCTTC

abundance: NA
d_gene: TRBD1
j_gene: TRBJ1-3
v_gene: TRBV11-2
CDR3aa: CASSLDAWDRTGNTIYF
CDR3nt: TGTGCCAGCAGCTTAGATGCGTGGGACAGAACTGGAAACACCATATATTTT

abundance: NA
d_gene: TRBD1
j_gene: TRBJ2-1
v_gene: TRBV7-2
CDR3aa: CASSSVTGRNEQFF
CDR3nt: TGTGCCAGCAGCTCAGTGACAGGGCGGAATGAGCAGTTCTTC

abundance: few
d_gene: NA
j_gene: TRBJ2-1
v_gene: TRBV5-4
CDR3aa: CASSPREGSNEQFF
CDR3nt: TGTGCCAGCAGTCCCCGGGAAGGAAGCAATGAGCAGTTCTTC

abundance: NA
d_gene: NA
j_gene: TRBJ2-3
v_gene: TRBV9
CDR3aa: CASSDGVAEVTDTQYF
CDR3nt: TGTGCCAGCAGCGACGGGGTAGCGGAGGTCACAGATACGCAGTATTTT

abundance: NA
d_gene: NA
j_gene: TRBJ1-1
v_gene: TRBV29-1
CDR3aa: CSVWNTEAFF
CDR3nt: TGCAGCGTCTGGAACACTGAAGCTTTCTTT

abundance: NA
d_gene: NA
j_gene: TRBJ2-3
v_gene: TRBV2
CDR3aa: CASSEVWERRITDTQYF
CDR3nt: TGTGCCAGCAGTGAAGTTTGGGAGCGGCGAATCACAGATACGCAGTATTTT

abundance: NA
d_gene: TRBD2
j_gene: TRBJ2-7
v_gene: TRBV6-5
CDR3aa: CASSYSLSGTYEQYF
CDR3nt: TGTGCCAGCAGTTACTCGCTAAGCGGGACCTACGAGCAGTACTTC

abundance: once
d_gene: NA
j_gene: TRBJ2-1
v_gene: TRBV9
CDR3aa: CASSGQTGINEQFF
CDR3nt: TGTGCCAGCAGCGGGCAGACAGGAATCAATGAGCAGTTCTTC

abundance: few
d_gene: TRBD2
j_gene: TRBJ2-1
v_gene: TRBV5-5
CDR3aa: CASSTGLADQFF
CDR3nt: TGTGCCAGCAGCACCGGACTAGCGGATCAGTTCTTC

abundance: few
d_gene: NA
j_gene: TRBJ2-7
v_gene: TRBV6-5
CDR3aa: CASRPQANYEQYF
CDR3nt: TGTGCCAGCAGACCTCAGGCGAACTACGAGCAGTACTTC

abundance: NA
d_gene: NA
j_gene: TRBJ1-1
v_gene: TRBV2
CDR3aa: CASSESERAFF
CDR3nt: TGTGCCAGCAGTGAAAGCGAGAGGGCTTTCTTT

abundance: NA
d_gene: NA
j_gene: TRBJ2-1
v_gene: TRBV11-1
CDR3aa: CASSGPLLASPPEDEQFF
CDR3nt: TGTGCCAGCAGCGGACCGCTCTTAGCGAGCCCGCCGGAGGATGAGCAGTTCTTC

abundance: NA
d_gene: TRBD2
j_gene: TRBJ2-5
v_gene: TRBV7-6
CDR3aa: CASSPQPSGSGQETQYF
CDR3nt: TGTGCCAGCAGCCCACAACCTAGCGGGAGCGGGCAAGAGACCCAGTACTTC

abundance: NA
d_gene: TRBD1
j_gene: TRBJ2-1
v_gene: TRBV7-3
CDR3aa: CASSFGTGGGDEQFF
CDR3nt: TGTGCCAGCAGCTTTGGTACAGGGGGTGGCGATGAGCAGTTCTTC

abundance: NA
d_gene: TRBD1
j_gene: TRBJ2-3
v_gene: TRBV5-1
CDR3aa: CASSLAGTGVGTDTQYF
CDR3nt: TGCGCCAGCAGCTTAGCCGGGACAGGGGTAGGGACAGATACGCAGTATTTT

abundance: once
d_gene: NA
j_gene: TRBJ2-7
v_gene: TRBV2
CDR3aa: CASKDPREVDDRYEQYF
CDR3nt: TGTGCCAGCAAAGACCCTAGGGAGGTAGACGATCGTTACGAGCAGTACTTC

abundance: once
d_gene: TRBD2
j_gene: TRBJ2-1
v_gene: TRBV4-1
CDR3aa: CASSQDPLAGAYEQFF
CDR3nt: TGCGCCAGCAGCCAAGACCCACTAGCGGGAGCCTATGAGCAGTTCTTC

abundance: NA
d_gene: NA
j_gene: TRBJ2-1
v_gene: TRBV10-3
CDR3aa: CASSYDWGSSYNEQFF
CDR3nt: TGTGCCAGCAGTTACGACTGGGGGAGCTCCTACAATGAGCAGTTCTTC

abundance: NA
d_gene: NA
j_gene: TRBJ2-7
v_gene: TRBV27
CDR3aa: CASSLTESSYEQYF
CDR3nt: TGTGCCAGCAGTTTAACGGAGAGCTCCTACGAGCAGTACTTC

abundance: once
d_gene: NA
j_gene: TRBJ2-5
v_gene: TRBV11-2
CDR3aa: CASSRQETQYF
CDR3nt: TGTGCCAGCAGTCGGCAAGAGACCCAGTACTTC

abundance: NA
d_gene: TRBD1
j_gene: TRBJ2-7
v_gene: TRBV5-1
CDR3aa: CASNTGTGSDEQYF
CDR3nt: TGCGCCAGCAACACCGGGACAGGGTCGGACGAGCAGTACTTC

abundance: NA
d_gene: NA
j_gene: TRBJ2-2
v_gene: TRBV19
CDR3aa: CASSISGELFF
CDR3nt: TGTGCCAGTAGTATATCCGGGGAGCTGTTTTTT

abundance: NA
d_gene: TRBD2
j_gene: TRBJ2-7
v_gene: TRBV11-2
CDR3aa: CASSLVTSGSLYEQYF
CDR3nt: TGTGCCAGCAGCTTAGTGACTAGCGGGAGCCTCTACGAGCAGTACTTC

abundance: once
d_gene: TRBD2
j_gene: TRBJ2-7
v_gene: TRBV27
CDR3aa: CASSLSAGGLNEQYF
CDR3nt: TGTGCCAGCAGTTTATCTGCGGGAGGACTCAACGAGCAGTACTTC

abundance: few
d_gene: NA
j_gene: TRBJ2-2
v_gene: TRBV30
CDR3aa: CAWSVSVNTGELFF
CDR3nt: TGTGCCTGGAGTGTATCAGTAAACACCGGGGAGCTGTTTTTT